The T cell receptor beta chain under discussion was sequenced for a study of cytomegalovirus exposure and HLA in healthy donors. As for the study in general: From about 180 million T cells, an earlier analysis saw roughly 110 million unique TCR beta sequences.

The PCR had 60 Vbeta and 13 Jbeta primers. Profiling relied on immunoSEQ multiplex PCR, and the TCRdb table lists in-frame clones only, not all of them. The sample holds about 170,000 clones, around three quarters seen once. The germline CDR1 and CDR2 sequences are SGHRS and YFSETQ. Losses at the gene ends were 1 base for V and 6 bases for J; bases not matched to a gene: 7. CDR3 size: 16 residues. Study-level results: Overall, some 160 TCR beta chains were annotated as cytomegalovirus-associated. Reported performance of the classifier showed diagnosis of cytomegalovirus status with high specificity and sensitivity.

A word on this clone: Its antigen remains unknown.

This clonotype was obtained from a woman aged 45-59 years in good health and CMV-seronegative. The chain carries TRBV5-1 and TRBJ1-1; TRBD1 aligns across 12 bases. The sample comprised PBMCs. The CDR3 sequence: CASSLSGTGGQAEAFF. DNA of the CDR3: TGCGCCAGCAGCTTGTCGGGGACAGGGGGCCAAGCTGAAGCTTTCTTT.